This T cell receptor (beta chain) is drawn from a study of post-analysis software for immune sequencing data. About the research overall: Recorded subtypes: relapsing-remitting, secondary progressive, progressive-relapsing; some patients unannotated. Study-level points and caveats: Elevated frequency relative to controls characterized 4 or 5 TRBV segments in patients, TRBV5-6, TRBV5-1 and TRBV20-1 among them.

Presence of unique molecular identifiers characterized the TCR beta cDNA libraries. In TCRdb, the PCR reads were re-called with MiXCR into one record per CDR3 protein. This table has fewer than 850,000 distinct CDR3 sequences, 25% to 30% appearing once. As to this clonotype: Its antigen remains unknown.

CDR1 and CDR2 (germline): LGHDT, YNNKEL (reference sequence). The V end lost 1 base, the J end lost 3 bases, and 12 bases lay between the germline ends. The CDR3 spans 15 residues. The genes are TRBV3-1 and TRBJ2-5; TRBD2 is a possible D gene (5 bases). The specimen was blood. This clonotype originated in a girl aged 5 to 17 with multiple sclerosis. The CDR3 DNA sequence: TGTGCCAGCAGCCAAGTTTACCTAGCTAAAGAGACCCAGTACTTC. Translation: CASSQVYLAKETQYF.